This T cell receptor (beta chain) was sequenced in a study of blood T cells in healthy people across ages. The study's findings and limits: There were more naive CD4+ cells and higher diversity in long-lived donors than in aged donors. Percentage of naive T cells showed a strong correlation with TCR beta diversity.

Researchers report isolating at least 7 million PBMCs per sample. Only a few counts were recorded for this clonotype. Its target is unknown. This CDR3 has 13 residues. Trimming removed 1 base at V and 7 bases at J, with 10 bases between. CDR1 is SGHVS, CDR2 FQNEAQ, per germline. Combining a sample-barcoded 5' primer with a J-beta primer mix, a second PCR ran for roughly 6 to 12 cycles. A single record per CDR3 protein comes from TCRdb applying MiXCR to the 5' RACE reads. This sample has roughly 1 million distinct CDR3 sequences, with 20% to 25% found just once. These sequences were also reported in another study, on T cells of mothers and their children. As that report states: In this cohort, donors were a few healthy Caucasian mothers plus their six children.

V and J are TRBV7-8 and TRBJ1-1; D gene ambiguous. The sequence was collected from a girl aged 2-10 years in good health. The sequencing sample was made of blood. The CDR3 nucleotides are TGTGCCAGCAGCTTAGGAGAAGGAGGTGAAGCTTTCTTT. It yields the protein CASSLGEGGEAFF.